This T cell receptor (beta chain) was observed in a study of T-cell memory formation after mild COVID-19 (TCRdb year 2021). For context, the study as a whole: TCR sequence clusters from the two donors were largely donor specific. In a couple of donors, T-cell clones that expanded and contracted after mild COVID-19 were tracked by sequencing TCRalpha and TCRbeta repertoires over time. Two young, previously healthy adult volunteers made up the cohort, one male and one female. General conclusions and limits of the study: Some responding clones were detected in pre-infection memory, suggesting pre-existing cross-reactive memory T cells joined the SARS-CoV-2 response. Only two mild cases were covered in the study, and larger cohorts including severe cases with pre-infection samples were considered necessary. Balanced CD4/CD8 phenotypes were observed for clones contracting from day 15 to 85, whereas a bias towards CD4+ was observed for a second wave of clones expanding from day 15 to 37. Contracting CD4+ clones were located mainly in the CM and EM memory subsets, whereas CD8+ clones were found to be enriched in EMRA. Whether the second-wave clones peaking on day 37 were SARS-CoV-2 specific was not confirmed.

Instrument on record: Illumina NovaSeq 6000. TCRalpha and TCRbeta cDNA libraries were constructed by 5'RACE with constant-segment primers, with sample barcodes and unique molecular identifiers being introduced. Trizol reagent was used to extract RNA from every sample. Library amplification was performed in two PCR steps, and a second sample barcode and Illumina TruSeq adapters were introduced in the second step. Libraries were sequenced on an Illumina NovaSeq with 2 x 150 bp paired-end reads. The original methods were these. With migec v1.2.7, reads were demultiplexed and then collapsed into UMI-guided consensus sequences. With mixcr v2.1.11, UMI consensuses were aligned to TRA and TRB V and J templates and assembled into clonotypes. A clonotype was counted as expanded or contracted only if both edgeR and NoisET called the change significant, with noise models trained on biological replicates. edgeR calls used a false discovery rate-adjusted p below 0.01 and a log2 fold-change threshold of 1. As an exploratory analysis of dynamics, max-normalized trajectories of the 1000 most abundant clonotypes were examined with PCA combined with hierarchical clustering. The CD4 or CD8 phenotype of responding clones was assigned using the separately sequenced CD4+ and CD8+ repertoires. TCRdb cleaned the public reads at Q25 with fastp, built clones with MiXCR and kept in-frame beta chains. Every entry covers one CDR3 protein and lists the most common genes and DNA from its rows. Here the V and J calls rest on TCRdb's processing, not on the authors' analysis. In all, the sample holds roughly 450,000 distinct CDR3 sequences, and more than 15% of those were seen once. In total, the top ten clones hold roughly a fifth of the sample.

Ficoll-Paque density gradient centrifugation was the method used to isolate PBMCs. The junction shows trimming of 0 bases on V and 0 bases on J, plus 12 bases between the germline ends. The CDR3 measures 16 amino acids from cysteine to phenylalanine. Just the 48-base CDR3 DNA is kept, in frame starting at base 1. CDR1 and CDR2 (LGHNA, YSLEER) derive from the germline V gene. This clonotype was counted only a few times. It has no known antigen specificity. Base qualities were left out, and no much larger clone turns up one base away. The sample taken for sequencing was PBMCs or a T cell subset sorted from them (not recorded which). Here the chain combines TRBV4-3 and TRBJ2-7, with a weak D call of TRBD1 (6 bases match). The clonotype originates from a man aged 18 to 29 who had mild COVID-19 (a few samples of this study predate the infection). The sample titles of this study are shuffled in the database, so cell type and time point are left out; the donor was told from shared clones. For the CDR3, the sequence is CASSQDWGPSSYEQYF. The DNA sequence is TGCGCCAGCAGCCAAGATTGGGGGCCTAGCTCCTACGAGCAGTACTTC.